The clone carrying this T cell receptor (beta chain) came up once. The sample is drawn from a study of blood T cell repertoires in COVID-19. Study as a whole: The study drew acute and convalescent COVID-19 samples from the United States, Italy and Spain. Sample material is recorded as cDNA or gDNA derived from T cells, B-cell-depleted T cells, or PBMCs.

Participants came from about 23 US areas, aged roughly 18 to 89 years. Source study methods: Reference gene primer amplification gave estimated nucleated cell counts. Clones were sequenced by immunoSEQ multiplex PCR, and TCRdb holds only the in-frame ones, with some missing. The V and J calls and clone size come from that table; D and trimming were worked out from the DNA. This sample yields some 150,000 clones, of which 70% to 90% are seen a single time; around 1.3% belongs to the top ten. What was sequenced was PBMCs or T cells enriched from blood (not recorded which). This TCR was recovered from a woman aged 25 to 45 with acute COVID-19.

This CDR3 reads CASHSRGRDNYGYTF. In DNA form, the CDR3 reads TGTGCGAGTCATAGTAGGGGCAGGGATAACTATGGCTACACCTTC. The V and J genes are TRBV19 and TRBJ1-2, with D maybe TRBD1 (5 bases). Germline values: CDR1 LNHDA, CDR2 SQIVND (reference sequence). The CDR3 loop spans 15 amino acids.